This T cell receptor beta chain was documented in a study of T cell responses to AZD1222 COVID-19 vaccine (dated by TCRdb to about 2021). A note on the overall study: A total of approximately 250 trial participants underwent TCR sequencing, of whom 207 had received two doses of AZD1222 and roughly 26 had received two doses of the MenACWY control vaccine. Trial participants were enrolled by age into 18-55, 56-69 and 70-plus year subgroups, with 148, 28 and 57 TCR-sequenced participants respectively. Summary of the overall study and its limitations: Conclusions about previously exposed vaccinees were limited because only a handful of AZD1222 recipients were SARS-CoV-2 seropositive at baseline. Participants were mostly white British, with more females than males. The authors suggested clonal diversity may have been underestimated. The whole spike protein was spanned by vaccine-associated CD4 TCRs, and dominant responses were seen in regions 160-218 and 743-854. In the small 56-69-year group, the increase in depth fell short of significance, most likely because of low power. Reportedly, almost half of the unique spike-specific TCRs recognized epitopes lying outside the regions that are mutated in the B.1.351 and B.1.1.7 variants. A significant rise in spike-specific TCR breadth and depth was observed after two AZD1222 doses relative to day 0 and relative to MenACWY recipients. Because no day 14 peak-response samples were available, repertoires were characterized only after the peak T cell response.

V gives up 0 bases and J gives up 3 bases, and the segment between their germline ends measures 15 bases. CDR1 and CDR2, looked up from the germline V gene, are SNHLY and FYNNEI. From its cysteine to its phenylalanine, the CDR3 spans 16 amino acids. The read is trimmed to its CDR3 DNA, 48 bases read in frame from base 1. Worth noting for this clone: The antigen it binds to is not known. No much larger clonotype is one base removed from it; base qualities were not supplied.

The time point label of this sample denotes: about 28 days (+/-7) after the second vaccine dose. In the paper's terms, the treatment or condition label means: meningococcal conjugate vaccine given as trial control. Vaccinee samples came from UK trials COV001 and COV002, including a single-blind randomized controlled phase 2/3 trial of AZD1222 (ChAdOx1 nCoV-19) in healthy adults. For TCRbeta chain sequencing, PBMC samples from trial participants were taken at day 0 and at day 28 after the second dose. The CDR3 regions of human TCRbeta chains were analyzed by immunosequencing. The authors' analysis ran thus. Repertoire TCRs were matched against a reference library of SARS-CoV-2-specific TCRs generated with the MIRA antigen-specificity platform. Breadth was defined as the fraction of unique TCRs that were SARS-CoV-2-associated, and depth was defined as the fraction of total T cells that were SARS-CoV-2-associated. Using the MIRA data, every spike-specific TCR was mapped to the spike region that the TCR reacted to and assigned to either a CD4 or a CD8 class. Log10-transformed breadth and depth values were compared by one-way ANOVA with Sidak's multiple comparisons tests. The table comes from immuneACCESS by way of TCRdb, which keeps in-frame sequences with V and J called. Part of the clones is missing from these tables; in studies checked, under half for an unresolved V gene and the rest for unknown reasons. That table gives V, J and clone size, and the DNA gave D and trimming. Recorded for this sample are some 170,000 clones; over 80% of them occurred a single time. Roughly 4% of the sample comes from the top ten.

This TCR came from an adult who received the MenACWY meningococcal vaccine as a control. The sequencing used peripheral blood, collected 28 days after the second dose of the MenACWY control vaccine. The V and J genes are TRBV2 and TRBJ2-7, and possibly TRBD2, on 5 matching bases. The DNA is as follows: TGTGCCAGCAGTGAAGCCTCCAGTGGGCGGGTCTACGAGCAGTACTTC. This translates into CASSEASSGRVYEQYF.